These 10 T cell receptor beta chains originate from one sample sequenced in a study of cytomegalovirus exposure and HLA in healthy donors. The PCR ran on 60 Vbeta and 13 Jbeta primers. The repertoire was sequenced with immunoSEQ multiplex PCR; TCRdb's copy has only in-frame clones and lacks some. This sample has some 100,000 clones, with about 80% found just once. The sequencing sample was made of PBMCs. The receptors were sampled from a woman between 50 and 59 years old in good health and CMV-seropositive.

This chain links TRBV5-4 with TRBJ1-1; the D is unclear. Trimming shortened V by 3 bases and J by 7 bases, and 16 bases separated the two germline ends. Germline CDR1 SGHNT, CDR2 YYREEE (reference sequence). The CDR3 is 14 residues long. The CDR3 protein is CASSYEAPYREAFF. CDR3 nucleotides: TGTGCCAGCAGCTACGAGGCCCCCTACCGTGAAGCTTTCTTT.

The rearrangement links TRBV15 to TRBJ1-2; unclear D gene. Trimming left V 1 base short and J 8 bases short, with 17 bases between. The CDR3 contains 15 residues. Germline CDR1 LNHNV, CDR2 YYDKDF (reference sequence). The CDR3 DNA reads TGTGCCACCAGCAGAGCCGGGTTCCCCGAAGGCGGCTACACCTTC. It translates to CATSRAGFPEGGYTF.

The rearrangement links TRBV7-3 to TRBJ1-1; D is uncertain. Trimming shortened V by 4 bases and J by 7 bases, and 10 bases separated the two germline ends. Germline V gene sequence: CDR1 SGHTA, CDR2 FQGTGA. This CDR3 is 12 amino acids long. CDR3 DNA: TGTGCCAGCAGCTCCCGGGGAGGTGAAGCTTTCTTT. It is translated as CASSSRGGEAFF.

The table lists this clone with a few counts. The chain links TRBV18 to TRBJ1-1, with 9 bases lining up with TRBD1. Germline assignment: CDR1 KGHSH and CDR2 LQKENI. This CDR3 region has 14 residues. V lost 2 bases, J lost 8 bases, and 6 bases stayed unmatched. CDR3 sequence: CASSPNRGREEAFF. DNA for the CDR3: TGTGCCAGCTCACCAAACAGGGGGCGCGAAGAAGCTTTCTTT. The variable domain in full, completed from reference TRBV18 and TRBJ1-1, reads NAGVMQNPRHLVRRRGQEARLRCSPMKGHSHVYWYRQLPEEGLKFMVYLQKENIIDESGMPKERFSAEFPKEGPSILRIQQVVRGDSAAYFCASSPNRGREEAFFGQGTRLTVV.

V usage is TRBV2 and J usage is TRBJ1-6; 11 bases line up with TRBD1. The CDR3 extends over 18 amino acids. Germline values: CDR1 SNHLY, CDR2 FYNNEI. The V and J ends lost 10 bases and 7 bases, in that order; junction bases with no gene match: 18. The CDR3 here is CATIMGTGGASGNSPLHF. In DNA, the CDR3 is TGTGCCACCATTATGGGGACAGGGGGTGCCTCTGGGAATTCACCCCTCCACTTT.

The CDR3: CATSRATGLAGESYEQYF. CDR3 in DNA: TGTGCCACCAGCAGAGCTACCGGACTAGCGGGGGAGAGTTACGAGCAGTACTTC. The chain uses TRBV15 and TRBJ2-7, with 13 bases identical to TRBD2. The CDR3 consists of 18 residues. V lost 1 base, J lost 4 bases, and 10 bases stayed unmatched. Germline V gives CDR1 LNHNV, CDR2 YYDKDF (reference sequence).

The genes are TRBV14 and TRBJ2-1; D unclear. The germline V gene encodes CDR1 SGHDN and CDR2 FVKESK. The CDR3 loop spans 12 amino acids. The germline V and J ends were trimmed by 0 bases and 9 bases, with 6 bases remaining between them. CDR3 region: CASSQETSEQFF. In nucleotides, the CDR3 is TGTGCCAGCAGCCAAGAAACAAGTGAGCAGTTCTTC.

The chain uses TRBV7-6 and TRBJ2-7; 9 nucleotides agree with TRBD1. Germline loops: CDR1 SGHVS, CDR2 FNYEAQ. The CDR3 length is 15 residues. J lost 2 bases, V lost 5 bases, and 7 bases had no gene match. The CDR3 here is CASSPDRGDTYEQYF. CDR3 nucleotide sequence: TGTGCCAGCAGCCCCGACAGGGGGGACACCTACGAGCAGTACTTC.

The chain recombines TRBV7-6 with TRBJ2-1, with 14 bases lining up with TRBD2. CDR3 length: 15 amino acids. Germline V CDR1 and CDR2: SGHVS, FNYEAQ. V shed 5 bases and J 5 bases; nucleotides not matched to a gene: 2. The CDR3 sequence: CASSATSGGDNEQFF. The CDR3 coding sequence is TGTGCCAGCAGCGCGACTAGCGGGGGGGACAATGAGCAGTTCTTC.

The chain employs TRBV4-3 and TRBJ2-1; the match to TRBD2 covers 7 bases. Per the germline V gene, CDR1 is LGHNA and CDR2 is YSLEER. V shed 1 base and J 3 bases; nucleotides not matched to a gene: 6. CDR3 size: 16 residues. CDR3 in DNA: TGCGCCAGCAGCCAAGTGGTAGCGGGTAGCTACAATGAGCAGTTCTTC. Translation: CASSQVVAGSYNEQFF.